This TCR beta chain originates from a study of T-cell memory formation after mild COVID-19. General study results and limits: Pre-infection memory held some responding clones, suggesting pre-existing cross-reactive T cells responded.

This clonotype was seen a handful of times. Its cognate antigen is unknown. Germline assignment: CDR1 MNHNY and CDR2 SVGAGI (reference sequence). V was cut by 6 bases and J by 7 bases, with 13 bases left in between. The CDR3 extends over 13 amino acids. 5'RACE with constant-segment primers yielded barcoded, UMI-tagged TCR alpha and TCR beta cDNA libraries. TCRdb re-called the 5' RACE reads with MiXCR, one entry per CDR3 protein. In the table there are hundreds of thousands of distinct CDR3 sequences, about 25% of which are singletons. Sequenced sample: PBMCs or a T cell subset sorted from them (not recorded which). The clonotype comes from an adult woman who had mild COVID-19 (a few samples of this study predate the infection). Cell type and time point are not known. The chain is built from TRBV6-6 and TRBJ2-1, with D unresolved. The CDR3, as DNA: TGTGCCAGCAGCTTACCCCGGGCAAATGAGCAGTTCTTC. Translated, it gives CASSLPRANEQFF.